The T cell receptor beta chain described here comes from a study of Ad26.COV2.S vaccination and SARS-CoV-2 variants. Treatment denoted: around 19 received Ad26.COV2.S at low or high dose, single or two shots; 5 received placebo; per-sample allocation not given. Collection of the samples took place on day 63 after the first injection of vaccine or placebo. Produced via immunoSEQ multiplex PCR; TCRdb's table is partial and in-frame only. The data contain 400,000 to 450,000 clones, 80% to 95% of them singletons. V was shortened by 2 bases and J by 0 bases, with 8 bases between the two germline ends. Germline loops: CDR1 LGHDT, CDR2 YNNKEL (reference sequence). The CDR3 extends over 14 amino acids.

The clonotype comes from a person between 18 and 59 years old who received the Ad26.COV2.S COVID-19 vaccine or a placebo. Specimen: peripheral blood, collected in a trial of Ad26.COV2.S vaccine versus placebo. This chain connects TRBV3-1 (or the pseudogene TRBV3-2) to TRBJ2-7, with D hard to call. CDR3 in amino acids: CASSQTLSSYEQYF. The CDR3 nucleotides are TGTGCCAGCAGCCAAACCCTGAGCTCCTACGAGCAGTACTTC.